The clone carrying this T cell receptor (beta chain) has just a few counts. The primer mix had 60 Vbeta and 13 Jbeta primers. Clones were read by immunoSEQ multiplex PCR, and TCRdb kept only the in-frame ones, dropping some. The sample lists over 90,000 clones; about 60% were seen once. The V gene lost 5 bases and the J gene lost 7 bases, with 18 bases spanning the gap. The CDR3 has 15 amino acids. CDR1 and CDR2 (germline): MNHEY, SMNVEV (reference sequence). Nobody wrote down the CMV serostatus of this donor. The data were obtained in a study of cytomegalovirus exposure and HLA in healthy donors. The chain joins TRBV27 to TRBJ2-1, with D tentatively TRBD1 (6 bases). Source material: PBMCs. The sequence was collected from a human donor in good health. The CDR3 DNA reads TGTGCCAGCAGTACCTACGACAGGATCGGGAATGAGCAGTTCTTC. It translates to CASSTYDRIGNEQFF.